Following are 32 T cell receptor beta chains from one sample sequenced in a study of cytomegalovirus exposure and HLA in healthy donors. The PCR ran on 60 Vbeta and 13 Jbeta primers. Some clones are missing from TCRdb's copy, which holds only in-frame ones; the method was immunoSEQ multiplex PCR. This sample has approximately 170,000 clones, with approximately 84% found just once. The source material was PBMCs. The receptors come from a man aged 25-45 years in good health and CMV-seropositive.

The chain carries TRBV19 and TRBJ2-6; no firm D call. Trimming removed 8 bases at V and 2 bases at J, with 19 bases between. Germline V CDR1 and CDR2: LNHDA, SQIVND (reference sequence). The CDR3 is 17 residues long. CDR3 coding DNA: TGTGCCAGTCCAAGGTCGCGCGGCAGCCCTGGGGCCAACGTCCTGACTTTC. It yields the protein CASPRSRGSPGANVLTF. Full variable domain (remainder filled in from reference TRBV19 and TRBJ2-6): DGGITQSPKYLFRKEGQNVTLSCEQNLNHDAMYWYRQDPGQGLRLIYYSQIVNDFQKGDIAEGYSVSREKKESFPLTVTSAQKNPTAFYLCASPRSRGSPGANVLTFGAGSRLTVL.

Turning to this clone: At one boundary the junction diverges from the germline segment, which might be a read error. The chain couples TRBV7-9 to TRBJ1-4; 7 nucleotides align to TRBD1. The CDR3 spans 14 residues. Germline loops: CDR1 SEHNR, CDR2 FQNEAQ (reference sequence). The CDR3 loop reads CSSSQGVSREKLFF. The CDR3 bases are TGTTCCAGCAGCCAGGGGGTCTCGAGGGAAAAACTGTTTTTT.

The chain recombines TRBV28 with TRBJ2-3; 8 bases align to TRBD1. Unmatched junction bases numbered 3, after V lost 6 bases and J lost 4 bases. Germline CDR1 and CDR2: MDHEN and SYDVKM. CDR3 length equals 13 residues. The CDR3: CASSRTGSDTQYF. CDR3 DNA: TGTGCCAGCAGCCGGACAGGGTCAGATACGCAGTATTTT.

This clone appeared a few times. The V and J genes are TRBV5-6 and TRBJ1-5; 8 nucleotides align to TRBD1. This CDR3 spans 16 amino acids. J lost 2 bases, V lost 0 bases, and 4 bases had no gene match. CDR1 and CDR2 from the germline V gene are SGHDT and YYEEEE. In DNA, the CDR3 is TGTGCCAGCAGCTTGGCAGGGGGCCTGGGCAATCAGCCCCAGCATTTT. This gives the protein CASSLAGGLGNQPQHF.

The CDR3 loop is CASSEYRGNTEAFF. DNA for the CDR3: TGTGCCAGCAGTGAATATCGGGGGAACACTGAAGCTTTCTTT. This chain links TRBV25-1 with TRBJ1-1; no clear D gene. This CDR3 is 14 amino acids long. V was clipped by 0 bases and J by 1 base, with 6 bases between them. Germline CDR1 reads MGHDK; CDR2 reads SYGVNS.

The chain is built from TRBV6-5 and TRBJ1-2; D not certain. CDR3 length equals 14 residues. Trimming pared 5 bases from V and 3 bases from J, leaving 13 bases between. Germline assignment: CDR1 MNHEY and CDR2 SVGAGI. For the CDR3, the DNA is TGTGCCAGCAGTCGAAGCGGTCTGGACTATGGCTACACCTTC. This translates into CASSRSGLDYGYTF.

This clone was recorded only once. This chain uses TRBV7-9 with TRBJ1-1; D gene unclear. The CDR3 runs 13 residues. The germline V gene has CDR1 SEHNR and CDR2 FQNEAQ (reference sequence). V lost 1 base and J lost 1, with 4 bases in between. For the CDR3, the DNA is TGTGCCAGCAGCTTAGAGCAGAACACTGAAGCTTTCTTT. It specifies CASSLEQNTEAFF.

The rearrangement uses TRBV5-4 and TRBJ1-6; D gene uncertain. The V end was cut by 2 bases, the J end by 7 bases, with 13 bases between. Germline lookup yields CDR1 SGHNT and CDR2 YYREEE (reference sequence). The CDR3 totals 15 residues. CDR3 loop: CASSLKKDGNSPLHF. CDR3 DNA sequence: TGTGCCAGCAGCTTAAAAAAAGACGGGAATTCACCCCTCCACTTT.

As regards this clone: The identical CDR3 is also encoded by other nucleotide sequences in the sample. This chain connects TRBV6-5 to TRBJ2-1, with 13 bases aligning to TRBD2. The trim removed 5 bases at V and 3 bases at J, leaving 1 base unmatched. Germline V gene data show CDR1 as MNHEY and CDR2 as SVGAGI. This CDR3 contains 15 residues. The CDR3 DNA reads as TGTGCCAGCAGTCGGACTAGCGGGGGCTACAATGAGCAGTTCTTC. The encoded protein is CASSRTSGGYNEQFF.

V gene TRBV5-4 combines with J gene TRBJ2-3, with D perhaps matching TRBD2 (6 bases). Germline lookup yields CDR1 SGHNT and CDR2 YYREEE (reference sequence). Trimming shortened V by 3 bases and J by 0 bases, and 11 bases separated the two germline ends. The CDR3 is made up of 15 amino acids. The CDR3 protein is CASSWDSSSTDTQYF. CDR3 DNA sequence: TGTGCCAGCAGCTGGGACTCCAGTAGCACAGATACGCAGTATTTT.

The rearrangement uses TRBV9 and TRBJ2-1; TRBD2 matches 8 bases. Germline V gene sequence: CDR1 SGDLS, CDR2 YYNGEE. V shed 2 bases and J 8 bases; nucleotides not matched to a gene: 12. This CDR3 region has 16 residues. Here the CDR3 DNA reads TGTGCCAGCAGCGTCCATCCCACCGGGAGGGAGGATGAGCAGTTCTTC. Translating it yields CASSVHPTGREDEQFF.

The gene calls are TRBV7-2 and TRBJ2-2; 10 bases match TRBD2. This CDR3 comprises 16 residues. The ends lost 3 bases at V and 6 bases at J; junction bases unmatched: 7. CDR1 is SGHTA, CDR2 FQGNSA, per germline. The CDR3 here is CASSFASGRGSGELFF. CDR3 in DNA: TGTGCCAGCAGCTTTGCGAGCGGGAGGGGATCCGGGGAGCTGTTTTTT.

In DNA form, the CDR3 reads TGTGCCAGCAGCCCCGGGACTAGCGTTAGCACAGATACGCAGTATTTT. Its translation is CASSPGTSVSTDTQYF. The chain is built from TRBV9 and TRBJ2-3; 10 positions match TRBD2. The CDR3 is made up of 16 amino acids. With 4 bases clipped from V and 0 bases from J, the junction kept 5 bases outside the gene matches. Germline V gene lookup returns CDR1 SGDLS and CDR2 YYNGEE.

The CDR3: CASSAGLAEPTDTQYF. CDR3 coding DNA: TGTGCCAGCAGCGCCGGACTAGCGGAACCCACAGATACGCAGTATTTT. V gene TRBV9 combines with J gene TRBJ2-3; 10 bases fit TRBD2. The CDR3 covers 16 residues. J was trimmed by 2 bases and V by 3 bases; bases with no gene match: 6. CDR1 and CDR2 from the germline V gene are SGDLS and YYNGEE.

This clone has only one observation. CDR3 nucleotides: TGTGCCAGTAGTATAGGGACAGGGGGCTTCTACGAGCAGTACTTC. Its protein is CASSIGTGGFYEQYF. This sequence joins TRBV19 and TRBJ2-5; 11 positions match TRBD1. The tail of the sequence fits TRBJ2-7 better, so the J call may be wrong. Germline lookup yields CDR1 LNHDA and CDR2 SQIVND (reference sequence). The CDR3 runs 15 residues.

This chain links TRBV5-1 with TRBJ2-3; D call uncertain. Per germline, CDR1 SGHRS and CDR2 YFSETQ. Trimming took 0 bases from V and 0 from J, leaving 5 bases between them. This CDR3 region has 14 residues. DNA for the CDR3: TGCGCCAGCAGCTTGGTAGTCAGCACAGATACGCAGTATTTT. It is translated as CASSLVVSTDTQYF.

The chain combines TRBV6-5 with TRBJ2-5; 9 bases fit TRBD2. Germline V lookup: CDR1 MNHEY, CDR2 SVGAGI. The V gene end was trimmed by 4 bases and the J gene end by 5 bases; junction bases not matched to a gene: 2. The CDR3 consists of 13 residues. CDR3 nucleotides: TGTGCCAGCAGTTTCAGCGGGGGGGAGACCCAGTACTTC. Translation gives CASSFSGGETQYF.

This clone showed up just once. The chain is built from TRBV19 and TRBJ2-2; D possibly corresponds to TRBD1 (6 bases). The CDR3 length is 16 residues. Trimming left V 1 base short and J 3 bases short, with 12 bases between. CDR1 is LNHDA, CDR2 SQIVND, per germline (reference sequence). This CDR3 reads CASSIGGQIYTGELFF. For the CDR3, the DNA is TGTGCCAGTAGTATAGGGGGGCAGATTTACACCGGGGAGCTGTTTTTT. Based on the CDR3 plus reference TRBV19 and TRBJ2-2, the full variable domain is DGGITQSPKYLFRKEGQNVTLSCEQNLNHDAMYWYRQDPGQGLRLIYYSQIVNDFQKGDIAEGYSVSREKKESFPLTVTSAQKNPTAFYLCASSIGGQIYTGELFFGEGSRLTVL.

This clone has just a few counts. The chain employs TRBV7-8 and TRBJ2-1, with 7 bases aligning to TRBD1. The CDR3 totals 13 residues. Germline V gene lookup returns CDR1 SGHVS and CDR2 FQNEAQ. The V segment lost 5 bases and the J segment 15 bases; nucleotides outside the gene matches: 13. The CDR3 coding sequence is TGTGCCAGCAGCAACCACAGGGGCTCGATGGCGTTCTTC. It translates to CASSNHRGSMAFF.

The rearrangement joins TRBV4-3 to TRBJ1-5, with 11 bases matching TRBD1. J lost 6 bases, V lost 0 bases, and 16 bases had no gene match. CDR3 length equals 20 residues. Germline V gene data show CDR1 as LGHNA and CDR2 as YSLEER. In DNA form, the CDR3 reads TGCGCCAGCAGCCAAGACTCATGGACAGGGGGCGATGGGTTGGGTCAGCCCCAGCATTTT. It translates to CASSQDSWTGGDGLGQPQHF.

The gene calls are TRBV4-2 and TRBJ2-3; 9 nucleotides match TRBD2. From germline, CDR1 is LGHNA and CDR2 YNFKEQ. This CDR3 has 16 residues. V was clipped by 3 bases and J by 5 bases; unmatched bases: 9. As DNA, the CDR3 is TGTGCCAGCAGCCAGGAGGCGGGAGGGGAGGGAGATACGCAGTATTTT. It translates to CASSQEAGGEGDTQYF.

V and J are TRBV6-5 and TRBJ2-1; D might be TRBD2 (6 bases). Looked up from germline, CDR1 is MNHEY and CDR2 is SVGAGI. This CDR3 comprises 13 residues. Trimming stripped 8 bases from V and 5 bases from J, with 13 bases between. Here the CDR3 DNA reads TGTGCCAGCGGCCCTAGCGAGGACAATGAGCAGTTCTTC. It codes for CASGPSEDNEQFF.

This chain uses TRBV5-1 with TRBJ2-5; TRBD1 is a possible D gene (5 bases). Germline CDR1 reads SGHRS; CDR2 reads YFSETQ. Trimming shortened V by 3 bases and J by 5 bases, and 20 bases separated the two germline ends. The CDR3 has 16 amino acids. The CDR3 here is CASSSTRQGNDETQYF. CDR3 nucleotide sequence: TGCGCCAGCAGCTCAACCCGGCAGGGAAACGATGAGACCCAGTACTTC. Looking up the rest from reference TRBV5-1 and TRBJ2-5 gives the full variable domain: KAGVTQTPRYLIKTRGQQVTLSCSPISGHRSVSWYQQTPGQGLQFLFEYFSETQRNKGNFPGRFSGRQFSNSRSEMNVSTLELGDSALYLCASSSTRQGNDETQYFGPGTRLLVL.

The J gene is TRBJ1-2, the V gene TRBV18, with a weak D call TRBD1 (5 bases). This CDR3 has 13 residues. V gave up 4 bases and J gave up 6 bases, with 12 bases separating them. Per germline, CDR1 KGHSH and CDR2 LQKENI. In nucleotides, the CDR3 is TGTGCCAGCTCACAAGTCTCGGGGGATGGCTACACCTTC. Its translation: CASSQVSGDGYTF.

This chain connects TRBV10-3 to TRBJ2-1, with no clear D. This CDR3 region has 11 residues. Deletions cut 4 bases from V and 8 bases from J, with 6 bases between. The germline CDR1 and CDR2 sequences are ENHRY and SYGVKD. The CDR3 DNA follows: TGTGCCATCAGTGTAGAATATGAGCAGTTCTTC. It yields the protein CAISVEYEQFF.

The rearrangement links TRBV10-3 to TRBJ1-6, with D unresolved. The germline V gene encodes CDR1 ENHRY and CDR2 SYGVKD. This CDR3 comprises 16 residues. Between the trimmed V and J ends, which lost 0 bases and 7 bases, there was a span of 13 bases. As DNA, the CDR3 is TGTGCCATCAGTGAGTCGGCCAGGTTTGGCAATTCACCCCTCCACTTT. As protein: CAISESARFGNSPLHF.

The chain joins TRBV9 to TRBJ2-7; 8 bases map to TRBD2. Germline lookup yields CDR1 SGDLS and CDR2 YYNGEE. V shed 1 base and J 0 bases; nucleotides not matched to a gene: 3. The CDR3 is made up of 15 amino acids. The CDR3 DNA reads TGTGCCAGCAGCGTAAGCGGGAGCAACTCCTACGAGCAGTACTTC. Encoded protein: CASSVSGSNSYEQYF.

CDR3 in DNA: TGTGCCAGCAGCCCAGGACTAGCGGGAGACTTCTTC. Protein sequence: CASSPGLAGDFF. The chain joins TRBV7-9 to TRBJ2-1, with 13 bases matching TRBD2. Germline V gives CDR1 SEHNR, CDR2 FQNEAQ (reference sequence). The CDR3 extends over 12 amino acids. The J segment lost 16 bases and the V segment lost 5 bases, leaving 5 bases of the junction unmatched. The whole variable domain, filled in from reference TRBV7-9 and TRBJ2-1, reads DTGVSQNPRHKITKRGQNVTFRCDPISEHNRLYWYRQTLGQGPEFLTYFQNEAQLEKSRLLSDRFSAERPKGSFSTLEIQRTEQGDSAMYLCASSPGLAGDFFGPGTRLTVL.

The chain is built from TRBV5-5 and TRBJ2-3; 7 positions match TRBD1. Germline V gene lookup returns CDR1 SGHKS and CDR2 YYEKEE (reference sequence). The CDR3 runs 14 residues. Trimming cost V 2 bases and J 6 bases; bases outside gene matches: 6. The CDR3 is CASSLGTEVDTQYF. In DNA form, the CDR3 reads TGTGCCAGCAGCTTAGGGACAGAGGTGGATACGCAGTATTTT.

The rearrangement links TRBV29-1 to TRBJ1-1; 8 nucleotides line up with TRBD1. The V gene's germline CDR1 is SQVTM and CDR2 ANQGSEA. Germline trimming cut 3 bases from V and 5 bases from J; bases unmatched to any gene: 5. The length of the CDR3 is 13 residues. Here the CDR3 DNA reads TGCAGCGTTGACCAGACAGGGGCTACTGAAGCTTTCTTT. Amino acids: CSVDQTGATEAFF.

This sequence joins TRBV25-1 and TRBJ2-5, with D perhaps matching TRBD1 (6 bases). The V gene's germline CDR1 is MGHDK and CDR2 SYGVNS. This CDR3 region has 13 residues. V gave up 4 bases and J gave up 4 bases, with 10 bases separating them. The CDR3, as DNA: TGTGCCAGCAGTGTAGCAGGGGCAGAGACCCAGTACTTC. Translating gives CASSVAGAETQYF.

CDR3 amino acids: CASSLDTLNEQFF. The CDR3 bases are TGTGCCAGCAGCTTAGATACTCTCAATGAGCAGTTCTTC. This chain connects TRBV11-3 to TRBJ2-1; no reliable D call. The V end was cut by 0 bases, the J end by 6 bases, with 6 bases between. Germline lookup yields CDR1 SGHNT and CDR2 YENEEA. CDR3 length: 13 amino acids.